The 18 T cell receptor beta chains given below trace back to one sample, sequenced in a study of Ad26.COV2.S vaccination and SARS-CoV-2 variants. Treatment reported: some 20 received Ad26.COV2.S at low or high dose, single or two shots; roughly 5 received placebo; per-sample allocation not given. Sample collection was performed on day 63 after the first vaccine or placebo injection. The table came from immunoSEQ multiplex PCR; TCRdb's copy has only in-frame clones and leaves some out. Counted here are about 400,000 clones, 83% occurring once; the ten biggest clones make up about 7.1%. This specimen was peripheral blood, taken in a trial of Ad26.COV2.S vaccine versus placebo. The receptors come from a person aged 18 to 59 who received the Ad26.COV2.S COVID-19 vaccine or a placebo.

The chain is built from TRBV2 and TRBJ1-1; D gene uncertain. CDR1 and CDR2 (germline): SNHLY, FYNNEI. CDR3 length: 13 amino acids. Trimming removed 7 bases at V and 1 base at J, with 10 bases between. The CDR3 bases are TGTGCCAGCATCGAAAACTCGAACACTGAAGCTTTCTTT. Its translation is CASIENSNTEAFF.

The rearrangement joins TRBV19 to TRBJ2-1; D is possibly TRBD1 (6 bases). In germline, CDR1 is LNHDA, CDR2 SQIVND (reference sequence). The CDR3 spans 13 residues. V was trimmed by 4 bases and J by 7 bases, leaving 11 bases between them. DNA for the CDR3: TGTGCCAGTAGTAGGGCAGGGGTGAATGAGCAGTTCTTC. Its protein is CASSRAGVNEQFF.

The V and J genes are TRBV29-1 and TRBJ2-2; the match to TRBD1 covers 8 bases. With 7 bases clipped from V and 4 bases from J, the junction kept 5 bases outside the gene matches. This CDR3 is 13 amino acids long. Germline V gene sequence: CDR1 SQVTM, CDR2 ANQGSEA. For the CDR3, the DNA is TGCAGCGGGGACAGGCCCAGCACCGGGGAGCTGTTTTTT. It is translated as CSGDRPSTGELFF.

The chain links TRBV6-5 to TRBJ1-1; no reliable D call. Trimming pared 4 bases from V and 1 base from J, leaving 7 bases between. Germline-derived CDR1 and CDR2 are MNHEY and SVGAGI. The length of the CDR3 is 13 residues. The CDR3 loop reads CASSLEGNTEAFF. CDR3 sequence (DNA): TGTGCCAGCAGTTTAGAGGGGAACACTGAAGCTTTCTTT.

The V and J genes are TRBV19 and TRBJ1-2, with 8 bases aligning to TRBD1. The V gene's germline CDR1 is LNHDA and CDR2 SQIVND (reference sequence). The trim removed 8 bases at V and 4 bases at J, leaving 6 bases unmatched. CDR3 length equals 13 residues. CDR3 coding DNA: TGTGCCAGTGGGACAGGCTTCGGCTATGGCTACACCTTC. Its protein product is CASGTGFGYGYTF.

The V and J genes are TRBV6-2 or TRBV6-3 and TRBJ1-2, with D unresolved. Germline V lookup: CDR1 MNHEY, CDR2 SVGEGT. The germline V and J ends were trimmed by 0 bases and 2 bases, with 7 bases remaining between them. The CDR3 has 14 amino acids. CDR3 region: CASSYSGSNYGYTF. DNA for the CDR3: TGTGCCAGCAGTTACTCGGGCTCCAACTATGGCTACACCTTC.

The chain is built from TRBV6-6 and TRBJ1-1; D is uncertain. The CDR3 runs 15 residues. The V gene's germline CDR1 is MNHNY and CDR2 SVGAGI (reference sequence). V was cut by 6 bases and J by 1 base, with 15 bases left in between. The CDR3 bases are TGTGCCAGCAGCCTCACTTCAACGGGGAACACTGAAGCTTTCTTT. Protein: CASSLTSTGNTEAFF.

This chain connects TRBV25-1 to TRBJ2-7; TRBD1 agrees at 10 bases. Germline CDR1 and CDR2: MGHDK and SYGVNS. The CDR3 loop spans 16 amino acids. V lost 2 bases and J lost 4; bases outside the gene matches: 8. The chain's CDR3 is CASSEKGDRGVYEQYF. In DNA form, the CDR3 reads TGTGCCAGCAGTGAAAAGGGGGACAGGGGCGTTTACGAGCAGTACTTC.

The chain couples TRBV3-1 (or the pseudogene TRBV3-2) to TRBJ2-5; 7 bases match TRBD1. Germline lookup yields CDR1 LGHDT and CDR2 YNNKEL (reference sequence). J gave up 3 bases and V 4 bases, and 5 bases lay outside the gene matches. CDR3 length: 14 residues. Here the CDR3 reads CASSRLGTEETQYF. DNA of the CDR3: TGTGCCAGCAGCCGTCTAGGGACAGAAGAGACCCAGTACTTC.

The chain couples TRBV11-3 to TRBJ2-3; 7 bases fit TRBD1. Germline V gene sequence: CDR1 SGHNT, CDR2 YENEEA. The junction had 6 bases not matched to a gene; V was cut back by 0 bases and J by 6 bases. The length of the CDR3 is 15 residues. The CDR3 DNA is TGTGCCAGCAGCTTAGAGGACAGGTTGTTGGATACGCAGTATTTT. Residues: CASSLEDRLLDTQYF. The full variable domain, its missing parts supplied by reference TRBV11-3 and TRBJ2-3, is EAGVVQSPRYKIIEKKQPVAFWCNPISGHNTLYWYLQNLGQGPELLIRYENEEAVDDSQLPKDRFSAERLKGVDSTLKIQPAELGDSAVYLCASSLEDRLLDTQYFGPGTRLTVL.

This chain connects TRBV24-1 to TRBJ2-1; D is perhaps TRBD1 (6 bases). This CDR3 is built from 16 residues. Trimming took 5 bases from V and 6 from J, leaving 19 bases between them. The germline CDR1 and CDR2 sequences are KGHDR and SFDVKD. The CDR3 protein is CATSAYDRKQGNEQFF. CDR3 nucleotide sequence: TGTGCCACCAGTGCCTATGACAGGAAACAGGGCAATGAGCAGTTCTTC.

This clone has a handful of counts. V usage is TRBV29-1 and J usage is TRBJ2-2; the D is unclear. The CDR3 totals 12 residues. Trimming shortened V by 3 bases and J by 2 bases, and 4 bases separated the two germline ends. Germline V lookup: CDR1 SQVTM, CDR2 ANQGSEA. CDR3 in DNA: TGCAGCGTTGAGCCTAACACCGGGGAGCTGTTTTTT. Translation gives CSVEPNTGELFF.

The chain recombines TRBV2 with TRBJ2-7; D not resolved. The CDR3 is 15 amino acids. V lost 4 bases, J lost 2 bases, and 15 bases lay in between. From germline, CDR1 is SNHLY and CDR2 FYNNEI. The CDR3 here is CASSGRGLTTYEQYF. The CDR3 bases are TGTGCCAGCAGTGGTCGCGGCCTAACTACCTACGAGCAGTACTTC.

The V gene is TRBV9, the J gene TRBJ2-5, with a possible D match to TRBD2 (5 bases). Trimming removed 6 bases from V and 5 bases from J, with 17 bases in between. This CDR3 comprises 14 residues. Germline V lookup: CDR1 SGDLS, CDR2 YYNGEE. CDR3 in DNA: TGTGCCAGCACCCGGAGGCAGGCTGGGGAGACCCAGTACTTC. Protein: CASTRRQAGETQYF.

This clone was seen once. DNA of the CDR3: TGTGCCAGTAGTCTTGGGGGCGAGCAGTACTTC. Its protein is CASSLGGEQYF. The chain combines TRBV19 with TRBJ2-7; perhaps D is TRBD1 or TRBD2 (5 bases each). The V end was cut by 5 bases, the J end by 6 bases, with 8 bases between. This CDR3 is built from 11 residues. Germline-derived CDR1 and CDR2 are LNHDA and SQIVND (reference sequence). The whole variable domain, remainder taken from reference TRBV19 and TRBJ2-7, is DGGITQSPKYLFRKEGQNVTLSCEQNLNHDAMYWYRQDPGQGLRLIYYSQIVNDFQKGDIAEGYSVSREKKESFPLTVTSAQKNPTAFYLCASSLGGEQYFGPGTRLTVT.

The rearrangement uses TRBV10-3 and TRBJ2-1; maybe TRBD2 (5 bases). Germline CDR1 reads ENHRY; CDR2 reads SYGVKD. V was clipped by 4 bases and J by 3 bases, with 10 bases between them. This CDR3 contains 14 residues. CDR3 DNA: TGTGCCATCAGTGTCACCGGGGTCTACAATGAGCAGTTCTTC. This sequence encodes CAISVTGVYNEQFF.

This clone has only a few counts. This chain uses TRBV4-3 with TRBJ1-1; D possibly corresponds to TRBD1 (5 bases). Germline CDR1 LGHNA, CDR2 YSLEER. This CDR3 comprises 18 residues. Trimming stripped 1 base from V and 4 bases from J, with 22 bases between. CDR3 loop: CASSQGAGTGREVTEAFF. The CDR3 bases are TGCGCCAGCAGCCAAGGAGCGGGGACGGGGCGGGAGGTCACTGAAGCTTTCTTT.

Turning to this clone: An end of the junction differs from the germline gene, which may be a read error. The chain uses TRBV12-3 or TRBV12-4 and TRBJ1-1; D perhaps matches TRBD1 (5 bases). The CDR3 consists of 13 residues. CDR3 in amino acids: CASTLRGNTEAFF. The CDR3 DNA reads as TGTGCCAGCACTTTAAGGGGAAACACTGAAGCTTTCTTT.